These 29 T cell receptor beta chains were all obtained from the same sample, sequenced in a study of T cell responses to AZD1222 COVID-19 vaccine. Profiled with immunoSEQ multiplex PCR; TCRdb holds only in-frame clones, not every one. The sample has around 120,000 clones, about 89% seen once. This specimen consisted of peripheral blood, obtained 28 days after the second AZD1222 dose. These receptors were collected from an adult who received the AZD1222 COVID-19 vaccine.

Written as DNA, the CDR3 is TGTGCCAGCAGTTACTCAGGGATACTTAACACTGAAGCTTTCTTT. Translating it yields CASSYSGILNTEAFF. The chain has TRBV6-5 and TRBJ1-1; D unresolved. This CDR3 is built from 15 residues. Trimming removed 0 bases from V and 2 bases from J, with 10 bases in between. The germline V gene has CDR1 MNHEY and CDR2 SVGAGI.

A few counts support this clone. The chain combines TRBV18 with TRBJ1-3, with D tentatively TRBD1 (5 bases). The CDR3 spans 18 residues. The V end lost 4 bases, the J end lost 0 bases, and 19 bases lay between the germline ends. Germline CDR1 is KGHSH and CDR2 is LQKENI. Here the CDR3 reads CASSQGLQVPSSGNTIYF. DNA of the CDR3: TGTGCCAGCTCACAGGGCTTACAGGTACCAAGCTCTGGAAACACCATATATTTT. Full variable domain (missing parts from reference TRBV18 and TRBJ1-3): NAGVMQNPRHLVRRRGQEARLRCSPMKGHSHVYWYRQLPEEGLKFMVYLQKENIIDESGMPKERFSAEFPKEGPSILRIQQVVRGDSAAYFCASSQGLQVPSSGNTIYFGEGSWLTVV.

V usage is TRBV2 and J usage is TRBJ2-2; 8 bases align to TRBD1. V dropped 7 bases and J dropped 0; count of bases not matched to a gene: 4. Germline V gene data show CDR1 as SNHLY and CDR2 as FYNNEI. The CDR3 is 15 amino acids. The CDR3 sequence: CASNPDRANTGELFF. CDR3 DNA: TGTGCCAGCAATCCGGACAGGGCGAACACCGGGGAGCTGTTTTTT.

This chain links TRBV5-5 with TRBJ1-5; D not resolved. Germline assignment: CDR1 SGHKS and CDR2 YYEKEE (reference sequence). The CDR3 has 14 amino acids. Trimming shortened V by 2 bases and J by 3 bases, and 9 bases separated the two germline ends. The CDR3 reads CASSFSRLNQPQHF. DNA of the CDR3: TGTGCCAGCAGCTTCAGTCGGCTCAATCAGCCCCAGCATTTT. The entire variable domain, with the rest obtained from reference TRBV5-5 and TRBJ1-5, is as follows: DAGVTQSPTHLIKTRGQQVTLRCSPISGHKSVSWYQQVLGQGPQFIFQYYEKEERGRGNFPDRFSARQFPNYSSELNVNALLLGDSALYLCASSFSRLNQPQHFGDGTRLSIL.

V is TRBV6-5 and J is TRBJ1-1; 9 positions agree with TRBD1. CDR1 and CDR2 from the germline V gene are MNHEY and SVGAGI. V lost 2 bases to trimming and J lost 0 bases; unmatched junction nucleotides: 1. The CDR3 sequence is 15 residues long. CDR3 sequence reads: CASSYRDRVNTEAFF. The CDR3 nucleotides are TGTGCCAGCAGTTACCGGGACAGGGTGAACACTGAAGCTTTCTTT.

The CDR3 here is CASSQDPSSGRWGEQFF. DNA of the CDR3: TGTGCCAGCAGCCAAGACCCCTCTAGCGGGAGGTGGGGTGAGCAGTTCTTC. The rearrangement links TRBV3-1 (or the pseudogene TRBV3-2) to TRBJ2-1; TRBD2 matches at 11 bases. Germline CDR1 reads LGHDT; CDR2 reads YNNKEL (reference sequence). Trimming removed 0 bases from V and 9 bases from J; junction bases left unmatched: 10. The length of the CDR3 is 17 residues.

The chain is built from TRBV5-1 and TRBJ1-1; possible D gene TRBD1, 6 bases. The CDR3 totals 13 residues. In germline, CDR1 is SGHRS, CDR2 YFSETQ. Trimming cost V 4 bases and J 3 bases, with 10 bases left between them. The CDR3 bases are TGCGCCAGCAGCATAACAGGGTACACTGAAGCTTTCTTT. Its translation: CASSITGYTEAFF.

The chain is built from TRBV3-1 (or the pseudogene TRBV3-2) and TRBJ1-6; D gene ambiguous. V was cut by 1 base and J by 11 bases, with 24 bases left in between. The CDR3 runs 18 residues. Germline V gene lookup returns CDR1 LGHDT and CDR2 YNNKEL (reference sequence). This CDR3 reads CASSQVGRMSRPRAPLHF. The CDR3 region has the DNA TGTGCCAGCAGCCAAGTGGGCCGCATGTCGCGTCCAAGGGCACCCCTCCACTTT.

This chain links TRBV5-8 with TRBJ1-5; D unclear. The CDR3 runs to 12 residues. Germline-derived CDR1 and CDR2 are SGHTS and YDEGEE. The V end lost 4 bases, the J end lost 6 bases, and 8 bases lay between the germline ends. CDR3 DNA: TGTGCCAGCAGCATATACACTCAGCCCCAGCATTTT. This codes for CASSIYTQPQHF.

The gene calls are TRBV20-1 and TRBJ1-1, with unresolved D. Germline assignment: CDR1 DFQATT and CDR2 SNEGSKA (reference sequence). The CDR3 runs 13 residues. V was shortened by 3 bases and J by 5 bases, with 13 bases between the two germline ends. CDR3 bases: TGCAGTGCTAGTTTGGGAAGCCCAACTGAAGCTTTCTTT. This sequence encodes CSASLGSPTEAFF.

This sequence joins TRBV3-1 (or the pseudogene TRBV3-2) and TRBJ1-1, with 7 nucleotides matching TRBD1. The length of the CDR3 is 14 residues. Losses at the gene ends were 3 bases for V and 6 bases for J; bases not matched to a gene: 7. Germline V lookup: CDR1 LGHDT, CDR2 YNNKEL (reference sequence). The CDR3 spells CASSQLTGLAEAFF. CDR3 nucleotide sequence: TGTGCCAGCAGCCAGCTGACAGGGCTGGCTGAAGCTTTCTTT.

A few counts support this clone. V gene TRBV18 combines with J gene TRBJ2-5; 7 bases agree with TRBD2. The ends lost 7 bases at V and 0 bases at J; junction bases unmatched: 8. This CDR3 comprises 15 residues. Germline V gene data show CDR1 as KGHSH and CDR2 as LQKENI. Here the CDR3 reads CASLRLARDQETQYF. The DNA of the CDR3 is TGTGCCAGCTTGCGACTAGCACGAGACCAAGAGACCCAGTACTTC.

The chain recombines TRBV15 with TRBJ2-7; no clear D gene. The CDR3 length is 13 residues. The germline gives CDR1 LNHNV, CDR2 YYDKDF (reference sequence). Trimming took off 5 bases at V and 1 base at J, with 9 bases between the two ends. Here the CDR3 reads CATSPSVSYEQYF. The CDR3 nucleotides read TGTGCCACCAGCCCCAGCGTTTCCTACGAGCAGTACTTC.

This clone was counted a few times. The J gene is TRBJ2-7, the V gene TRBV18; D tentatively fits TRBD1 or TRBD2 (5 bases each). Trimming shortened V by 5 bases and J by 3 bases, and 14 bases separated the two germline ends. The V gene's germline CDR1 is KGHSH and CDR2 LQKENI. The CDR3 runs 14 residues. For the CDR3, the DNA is TGTGCCAGCTCATCGTCCGGGACGGTCTACGAGCAGTACTTC. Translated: CASSSSGTVYEQYF.

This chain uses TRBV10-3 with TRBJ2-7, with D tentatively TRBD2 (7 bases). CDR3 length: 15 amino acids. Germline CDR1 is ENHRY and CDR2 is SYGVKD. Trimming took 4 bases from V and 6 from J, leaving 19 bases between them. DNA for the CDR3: TGTGCCATCAGTGGGGGGCAGCGGGATCGGAGCGAGCAGTACTTC. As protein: CAISGGQRDRSEQYF.

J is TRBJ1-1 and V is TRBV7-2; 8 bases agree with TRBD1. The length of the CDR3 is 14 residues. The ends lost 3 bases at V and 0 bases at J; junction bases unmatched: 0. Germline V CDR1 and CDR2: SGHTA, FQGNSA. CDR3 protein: CASSLDRVNTEAFF. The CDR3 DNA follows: TGTGCCAGCAGCTTGGACAGGGTGAACACTGAAGCTTTCTTT.

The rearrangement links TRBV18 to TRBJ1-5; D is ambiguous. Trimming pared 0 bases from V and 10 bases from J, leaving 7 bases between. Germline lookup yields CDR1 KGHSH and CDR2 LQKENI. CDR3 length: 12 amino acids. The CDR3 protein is CASSPPTGPQHF. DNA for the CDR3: TGTGCCAGCTCACCACCGACCGGCCCCCAGCATTTT. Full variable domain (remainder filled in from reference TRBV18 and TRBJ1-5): NAGVMQNPRHLVRRRGQEARLRCSPMKGHSHVYWYRQLPEEGLKFMVYLQKENIIDESGMPKERFSAEFPKEGPSILRIQQVVRGDSAAYFCASSPPTGPQHFGDGTRLSIL.

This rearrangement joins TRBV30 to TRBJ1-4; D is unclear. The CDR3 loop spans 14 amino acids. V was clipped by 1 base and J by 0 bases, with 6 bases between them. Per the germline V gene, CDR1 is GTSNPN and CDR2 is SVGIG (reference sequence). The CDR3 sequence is CAWSGGATNEKLFF. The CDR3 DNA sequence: TGTGCCTGGAGTGGGGGTGCAACTAATGAAAAACTGTTTTTT.

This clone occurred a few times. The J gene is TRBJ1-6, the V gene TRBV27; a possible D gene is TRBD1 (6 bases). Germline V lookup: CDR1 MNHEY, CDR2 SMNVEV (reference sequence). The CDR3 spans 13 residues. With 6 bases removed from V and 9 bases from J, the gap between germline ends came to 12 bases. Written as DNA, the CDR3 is TGTGCCAGCAGGGACAGCGGAATTTCACCCCTCCACTTT. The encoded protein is CASRDSGISPLHF.

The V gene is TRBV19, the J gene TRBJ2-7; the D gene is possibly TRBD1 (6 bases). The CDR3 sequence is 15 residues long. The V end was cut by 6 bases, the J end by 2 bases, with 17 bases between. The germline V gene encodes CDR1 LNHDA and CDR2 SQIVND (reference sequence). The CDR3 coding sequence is TGTGCCAGTAGCTTACAATCGGGACACACCTACGAGCAGTACTTC. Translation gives CASSLQSGHTYEQYF.

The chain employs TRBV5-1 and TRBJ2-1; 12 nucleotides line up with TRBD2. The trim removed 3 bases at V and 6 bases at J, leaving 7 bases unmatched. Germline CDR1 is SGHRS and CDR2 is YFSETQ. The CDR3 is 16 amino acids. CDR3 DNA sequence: TGCGCCAGCAGCTCCTCACTAGCGGGAGGAAGCAATGAGCAGTTCTTC. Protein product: CASSSSLAGGSNEQFF.

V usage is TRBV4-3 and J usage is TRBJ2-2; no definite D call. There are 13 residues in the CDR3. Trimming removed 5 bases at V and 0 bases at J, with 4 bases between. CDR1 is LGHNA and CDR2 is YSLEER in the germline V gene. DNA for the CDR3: TGCGCCAGCAGCAAAACGAACACCGGGGAGCTGTTTTTT. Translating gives CASSKTNTGELFF.

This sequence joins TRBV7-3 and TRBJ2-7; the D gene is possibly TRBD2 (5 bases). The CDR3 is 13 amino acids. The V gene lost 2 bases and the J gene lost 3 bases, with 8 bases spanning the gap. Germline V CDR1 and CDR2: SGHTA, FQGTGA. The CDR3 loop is CASSLLAGYEQYF. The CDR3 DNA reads TGTGCCAGCAGCTTACTCGCGGGCTACGAGCAGTACTTC. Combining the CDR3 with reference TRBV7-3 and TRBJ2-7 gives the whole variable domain GAGVSQTPSNKVTEKGKYVELRCDPISGHTALYWYRQSLGQGPEFLIYFQGTGAADDSGLPNDRFFAVRPEGSVSTLKIQRTERGDSAVYLCASSLLAGYEQYFGPGTRLTVT.

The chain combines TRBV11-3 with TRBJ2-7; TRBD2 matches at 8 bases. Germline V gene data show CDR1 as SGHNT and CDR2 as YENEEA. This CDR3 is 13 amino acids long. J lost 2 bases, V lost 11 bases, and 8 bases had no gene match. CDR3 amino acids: CASATAGAYEQYF. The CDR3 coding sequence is TGTGCCTCTGCTACAGCGGGGGCCTACGAGCAGTACTTC.

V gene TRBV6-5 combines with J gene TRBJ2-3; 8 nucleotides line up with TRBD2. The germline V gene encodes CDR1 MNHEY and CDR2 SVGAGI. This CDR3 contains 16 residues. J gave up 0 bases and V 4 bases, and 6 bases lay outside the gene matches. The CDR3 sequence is CASSSRTSRSTDTQYF. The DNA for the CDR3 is TGTGCCAGCAGTTCTCGGACTAGCAGGAGCACAGATACGCAGTATTTT.

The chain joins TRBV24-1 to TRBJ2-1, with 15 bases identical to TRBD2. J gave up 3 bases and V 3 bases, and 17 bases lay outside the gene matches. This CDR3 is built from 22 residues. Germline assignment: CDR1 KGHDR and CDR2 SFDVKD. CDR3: CATSDPRDTRTSGRGIYNEQFF. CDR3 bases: TGTGCCACCAGTGATCCCCGGGACACAAGGACTAGCGGGAGGGGGATCTACAATGAGCAGTTCTTC.

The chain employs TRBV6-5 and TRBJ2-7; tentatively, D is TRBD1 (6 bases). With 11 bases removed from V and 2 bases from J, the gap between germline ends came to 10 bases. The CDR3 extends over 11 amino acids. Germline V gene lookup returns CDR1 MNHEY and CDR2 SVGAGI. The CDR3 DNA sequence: TGTGCCGCAACAGGGCCCTACGAGCAGTACTTC. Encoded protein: CAATGPYEQYF.

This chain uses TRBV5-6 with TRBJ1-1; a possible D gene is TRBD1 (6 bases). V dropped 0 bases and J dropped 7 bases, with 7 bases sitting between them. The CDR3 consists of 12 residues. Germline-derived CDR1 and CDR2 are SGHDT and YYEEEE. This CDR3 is CASSLVRGEAFF. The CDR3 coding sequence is TGTGCCAGCAGCTTGGTCAGGGGTGAAGCTTTCTTT.

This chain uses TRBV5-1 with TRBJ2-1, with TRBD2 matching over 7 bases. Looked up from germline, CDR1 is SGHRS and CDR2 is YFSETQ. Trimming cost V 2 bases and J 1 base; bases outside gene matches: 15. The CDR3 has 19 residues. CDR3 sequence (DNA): TGCGCCAGCAGCTTTCTTGCTGGTGGGAGGGGTGTGTCCTACAATGAGCAGTTCTTC. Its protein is CASSFLAGGRGVSYNEQFF.